A selection of T cell receptor beta chains follows, all from one sample in a study of Ad26.COV2.S vaccination and SARS-CoV-2 variants. The repertoire was sequenced with immunoSEQ multiplex PCR; TCRdb's copy has only in-frame clones and lacks some. The sample shows hundreds of thousands of clones, 80% to 90% of them seen only once. Specimen: peripheral blood, collected in a trial of Ad26.COV2.S vaccine versus placebo. The receptors originated from a person aged 18-65 years who received the Ad26.COV2.S COVID-19 vaccine or a placebo. The CDR3 runs from the conserved cysteine through the conserved F or W. The D gene is left open where the match is weak. Size is omitted from some rows. Given values are once, few, many or a class for expanded clones.

v_call: TRBV5-1
d_call: TRBD1
j_call: TRBJ1-3
clone_size: NA
cdr3_aa: CASSGGQGLDTIYF
cdr3_nt: TGCGCCAGCAGCGGGGGACAGGGGCTAGACACCATATATTTT

v_call: TRBV6-5
d_call: NA
j_call: TRBJ1-1
clone_size: NA
cdr3_aa: CASRDITLPEAFF
cdr3_nt: TGTGCCAGCAGGGATATTACCCTTCCTGAAGCTTTCTTT

v_call: TRBV7-2
d_call: NA
j_call: TRBJ2-7
clone_size: NA
cdr3_aa: CASSLRAGGQHEQYF
cdr3_nt: TGTGCCAGCAGCTTACGGGCCGGGGGGCAACACGAGCAGTACTTC

v_call: TRBV5-4
d_call: TRBD1
j_call: TRBJ2-5
clone_size: NA
cdr3_aa: CASSYTGTGSSGQYF
cdr3_nt: TGTGCCAGCAGCTACACCGGGACAGGGTCGTCGGGTCAGTACTTC

v_call: TRBV14
d_call: NA
j_call: TRBJ1-4
clone_size: NA
cdr3_aa: CASSGVLGSEKLFF
cdr3_nt: TGTGCCAGCAGCGGGGTTCTGGGGAGTGAAAAACTGTTTTTT

v_call: TRBV29-1
d_call: TRBD2
j_call: TRBJ2-7
clone_size: NA
cdr3_aa: CSARGGGFGEQYF
cdr3_nt: TGCAGTGCCCGGGGGGGCGGGTTCGGCGAGCAGTACTTC

v_call: TRBV24-1
d_call: NA
j_call: TRBJ2-1
clone_size: NA
cdr3_aa: CATSHSRDDYNEQFF
cdr3_nt: TGTGCCACCAGCCATTCTCGGGACGACTACAATGAGCAGTTCTTC

v_call: TRBV5-1
d_call: TRBD1
j_call: TRBJ1-3
clone_size: NA
cdr3_aa: CASSPGQGPGNTIYF
cdr3_nt: TGCGCCAGCAGCCCCGGACAGGGGCCCGGAAACACCATATATTTT

v_call: TRBV10-3
d_call: NA
j_call: TRBJ2-3
clone_size: NA
cdr3_aa: CAISEPIRDTQYF
cdr3_nt: TGTGCCATCAGTGAACCGATCAGAGATACGCAGTATTTT

v_call: TRBV11-3
d_call: NA
j_call: TRBJ1-2
clone_size: NA
cdr3_aa: CASSDRLVGGSGYTF
cdr3_nt: TGTGCCAGCAGCGATCGACTAGTCGGGGGGTCGGGCTACACCTTC

v_call: TRBV6-5
d_call: TRBD1
j_call: TRBJ1-4
clone_size: NA
cdr3_aa: CATSPQGSGEKLFF
cdr3_nt: TGTGCCACTTCCCCACAGGGGTCGGGAGAAAAACTGTTTTTT

v_call: TRBV19
d_call: NA
j_call: TRBJ2-7
clone_size: few
cdr3_aa: CASRRGEQYF
cdr3_nt: TGTGCCAGTAGACGAGGAGAGCAGTACTTC

v_call: TRBV6-2/TRBV6-3
d_call: NA
j_call: TRBJ2-1
clone_size: NA
cdr3_aa: CASRPDGPPRGFF
cdr3_nt: TGTGCCAGCAGGCCTGACGGGCCTCCCAGGGGGTTCTTC

v_call: TRBV7-8
d_call: NA
j_call: TRBJ1-5
clone_size: NA
cdr3_aa: CASSPTEDSNQPQHF
cdr3_nt: TGTGCCAGCAGCCCGACTGAAGATAGCAATCAGCCCCAGCATTTT

v_call: TRBV6-5
d_call: NA
j_call: TRBJ1-1
clone_size: NA
cdr3_aa: CASTFTKGTEAFF
cdr3_nt: TGTGCCAGCACCTTTACGAAGGGCACTGAAGCTTTCTTT

v_call: TRBV18
d_call: NA
j_call: TRBJ2-6
clone_size: NA
cdr3_aa: CASSPPGPGGGAGANVLTF
cdr3_nt: TGTGCCAGCTCACCACCGGGCCCTGGCGGGGGCGCTGGGGCCAACGTCCTGACTTTC

v_call: TRBV6-2/TRBV6-3
d_call: TRBD1
j_call: TRBJ2-1
clone_size: NA
cdr3_aa: CASSQQGIYNEQFF
cdr3_nt: TGTGCCAGCAGTCAACAGGGGATTTACAATGAGCAGTTCTTC

v_call: TRBV29-1
d_call: NA
j_call: TRBJ2-5
clone_size: NA
cdr3_aa: CSVEPPGRKETQYF
cdr3_nt: TGCAGCGTTGAACCACCGGGACGTAAAGAGACCCAGTACTTC

v_call: TRBV7-3
d_call: TRBD2
j_call: TRBJ2-1
clone_size: NA
cdr3_aa: CASSLGTSGGYNEQFF
cdr3_nt: TGTGCCAGCAGCTTAGGGACTAGCGGGGGGTACAATGAGCAGTTCTTC

v_call: TRBV5-6
d_call: NA
j_call: TRBJ1-2
clone_size: NA
cdr3_aa: CASSLAGPFLDGYTF
cdr3_nt: TGTGCCAGCAGCTTGGCCGGCCCTTTTCTTGATGGCTACACCTTC

v_call: TRBV12-5
d_call: TRBD1
j_call: TRBJ1-5
clone_size: few
cdr3_aa: CASAGGPQPQHF
cdr3_nt: TGTGCTAGTGCAGGGGGCCCTCAGCCCCAGCATTTT

v_call: TRBV6-2/TRBV6-3
d_call: NA
j_call: TRBJ1-2
clone_size: NA
cdr3_aa: CASSYDGVRRYDYGYTF
cdr3_nt: TGTGCCAGCAGTTACGATGGAGTCAGACGATACGACTATGGCTACACCTTC

v_call: TRBV18
d_call: TRBD1
j_call: TRBJ1-5
clone_size: NA
cdr3_aa: CASSPRTGGSGQPQHF
cdr3_nt: TGTGCCAGCTCACCACGGACAGGGGGATCCGGTCAGCCCCAGCATTTT

v_call: TRBV5-5
d_call: TRBD2
j_call: TRBJ2-1
clone_size: NA
cdr3_aa: CASSSGLAGYNEQFF
cdr3_nt: TGTGCCAGCAGTTCCGGACTAGCGGGGTACAATGAGCAGTTCTTC

v_call: TRBV7-8
d_call: NA
j_call: TRBJ1-2
clone_size: NA
cdr3_aa: CASSTREADYGYTF
cdr3_nt: TGTGCCAGCAGCACCCGAGAAGCGGACTATGGCTACACCTTC

v_call: TRBV30
d_call: TRBD2
j_call: TRBJ2-3
clone_size: NA
cdr3_aa: CAWSDGGGSTDTQYF
cdr3_nt: TGTGCCTGGAGTGACGGCGGGGGGAGCACAGATACGCAGTATTTT

v_call: TRBV27
d_call: NA
j_call: TRBJ2-2
clone_size: NA
cdr3_aa: CASNQGIGTGELFF
cdr3_nt: TGTGCCAGCAATCAGGGGATAGGCACCGGGGAGCTGTTTTTT

v_call: TRBV3-1/TRBV3-2
d_call: NA
j_call: TRBJ1-2
clone_size: NA
cdr3_aa: CASSGGVSGYGYTF
cdr3_nt: TGTGCCAGCAGCGGGGGGGTGTCAGGCTATGGCTACACCTTC

v_call: TRBV28
d_call: NA
j_call: TRBJ1-2
clone_size: NA
cdr3_aa: CASSGSSGFYGYTF
cdr3_nt: TGTGCCAGCAGTGGGAGTTCGGGATTCTATGGCTACACCTTC

v_call: TRBV7-9
d_call: NA
j_call: TRBJ1-2
clone_size: NA
cdr3_aa: CASSADGGGYTF
cdr3_nt: TGTGCCAGCAGCGCCGACGGAGGTGGCTACACCTTC

v_call: TRBV7-2
d_call: TRBD2
j_call: TRBJ2-3
clone_size: NA
cdr3_aa: CASSLGRTRGVTDTQYF
cdr3_nt: TGTGCCAGCAGCTTAGGGAGGACGCGGGGGGTTACAGATACGCAGTATTTT

v_call: TRBV5-1
d_call: TRBD1
j_call: TRBJ1-3
clone_size: NA
cdr3_aa: CASSQGDSGNTIYF
cdr3_nt: TGCGCCAGCAGTCAGGGGGACTCTGGAAACACCATATATTTT

v_call: TRBV4-3
d_call: TRBD1
j_call: TRBJ2-2
clone_size: few
cdr3_aa: CASSQDNRAVGQGAGELFF
cdr3_nt: TGCGCCAGCAGCCAAGATAATCGGGCGGTGGGACAGGGGGCCGGGGAGCTGTTTTTT

v_call: TRBV18
d_call: NA
j_call: TRBJ2-3
clone_size: NA
cdr3_aa: CASSSRDLSTDTQYF
cdr3_nt: TGTGCCAGCTCATCCCGGGACCTCAGCACAGATACGCAGTATTTT

v_call: TRBV6-5
d_call: NA
j_call: TRBJ1-5
clone_size: NA
cdr3_aa: CASRRVGALNQPQHF
cdr3_nt: TGTGCCAGCAGAAGGGTGGGGGCTTTGAATCAGCCCCAGCATTTT